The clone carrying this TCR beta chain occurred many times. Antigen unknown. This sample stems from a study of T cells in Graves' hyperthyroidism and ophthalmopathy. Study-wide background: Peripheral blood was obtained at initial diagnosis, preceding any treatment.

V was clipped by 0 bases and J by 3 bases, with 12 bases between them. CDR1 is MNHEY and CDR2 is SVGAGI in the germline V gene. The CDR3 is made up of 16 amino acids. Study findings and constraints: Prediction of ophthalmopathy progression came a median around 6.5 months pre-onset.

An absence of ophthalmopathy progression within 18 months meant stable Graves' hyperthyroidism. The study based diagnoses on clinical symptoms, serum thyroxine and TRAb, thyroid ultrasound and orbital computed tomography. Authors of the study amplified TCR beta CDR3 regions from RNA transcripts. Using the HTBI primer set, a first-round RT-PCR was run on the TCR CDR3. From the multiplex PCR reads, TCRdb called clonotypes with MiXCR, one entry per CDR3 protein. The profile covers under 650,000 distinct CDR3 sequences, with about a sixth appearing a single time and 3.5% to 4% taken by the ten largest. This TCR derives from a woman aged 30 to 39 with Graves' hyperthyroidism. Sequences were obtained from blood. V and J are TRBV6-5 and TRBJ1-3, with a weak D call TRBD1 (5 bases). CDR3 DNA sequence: TGTGCCAGCAGTTACTCGAGGCAGGGCGGTGGAAACACCATATATTTT. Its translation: CASSYSRQGGGNTIYF.